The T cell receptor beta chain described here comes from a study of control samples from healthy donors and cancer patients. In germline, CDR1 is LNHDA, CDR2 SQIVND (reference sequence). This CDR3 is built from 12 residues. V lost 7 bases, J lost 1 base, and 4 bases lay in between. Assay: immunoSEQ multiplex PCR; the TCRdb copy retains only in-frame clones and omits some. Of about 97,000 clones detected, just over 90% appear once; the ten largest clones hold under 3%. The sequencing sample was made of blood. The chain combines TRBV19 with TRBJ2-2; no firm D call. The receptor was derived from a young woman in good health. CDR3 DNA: TGTGCCAGTAATGAGAACACCGGGGAGCTGTTTTTT. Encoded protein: CASNENTGELFF.